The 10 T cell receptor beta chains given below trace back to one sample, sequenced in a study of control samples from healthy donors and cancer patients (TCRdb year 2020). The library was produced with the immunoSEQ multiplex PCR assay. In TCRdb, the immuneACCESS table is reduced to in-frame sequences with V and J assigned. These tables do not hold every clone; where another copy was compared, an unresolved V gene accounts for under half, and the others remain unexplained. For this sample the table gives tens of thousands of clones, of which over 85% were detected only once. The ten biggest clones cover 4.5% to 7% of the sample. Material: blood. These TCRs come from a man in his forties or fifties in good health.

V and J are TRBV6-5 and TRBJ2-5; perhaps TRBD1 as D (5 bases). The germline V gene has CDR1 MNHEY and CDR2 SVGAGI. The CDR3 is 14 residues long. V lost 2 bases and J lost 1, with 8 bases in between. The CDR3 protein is CASSYRRAQETQYF. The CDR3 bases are TGTGCCAGCAGTTACCGCAGGGCCCAAGAGACCCAGTACTTC.

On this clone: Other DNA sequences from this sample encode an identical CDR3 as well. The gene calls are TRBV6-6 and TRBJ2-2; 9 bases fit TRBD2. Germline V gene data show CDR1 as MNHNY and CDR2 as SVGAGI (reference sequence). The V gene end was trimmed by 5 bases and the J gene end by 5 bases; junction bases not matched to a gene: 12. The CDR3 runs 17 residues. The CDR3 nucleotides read TGTGCCAGCAGTCGAGGCTGGGCGGGGGGGCGGACCGGGGAGCTGTTTTTT. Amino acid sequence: CASSRGWAGGRTGELFF.

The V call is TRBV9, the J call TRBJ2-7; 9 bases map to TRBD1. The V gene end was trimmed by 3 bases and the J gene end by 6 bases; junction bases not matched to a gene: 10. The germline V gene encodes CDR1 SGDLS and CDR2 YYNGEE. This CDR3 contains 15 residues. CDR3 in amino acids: CASSADPGQGREQYF. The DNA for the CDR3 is TGTGCCAGCAGCGCAGATCCGGGACAGGGCCGCGAGCAGTACTTC.

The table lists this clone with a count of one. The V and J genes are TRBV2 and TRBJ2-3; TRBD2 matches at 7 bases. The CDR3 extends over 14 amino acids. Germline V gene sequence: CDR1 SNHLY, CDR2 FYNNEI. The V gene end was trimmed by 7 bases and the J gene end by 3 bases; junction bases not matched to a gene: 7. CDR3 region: CASTAGVSTDTQYF. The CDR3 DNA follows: TGTGCCAGCACGGCGGGGGTATCGACAGATACGCAGTATTTT.

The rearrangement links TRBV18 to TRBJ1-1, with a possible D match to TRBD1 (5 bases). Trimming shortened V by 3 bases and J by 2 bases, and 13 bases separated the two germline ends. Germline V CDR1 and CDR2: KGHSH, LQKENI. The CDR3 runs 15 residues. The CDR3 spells CASSPGAGYNTEAFF. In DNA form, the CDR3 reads TGTGCCAGCTCACCTGGGGCAGGGTATAACACTGAAGCTTTCTTT.

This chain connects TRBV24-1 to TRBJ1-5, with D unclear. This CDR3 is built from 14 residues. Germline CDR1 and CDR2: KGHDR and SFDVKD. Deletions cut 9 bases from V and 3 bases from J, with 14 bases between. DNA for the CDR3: TGTGCCACCGTTTTAGACATTCTCAATCAGCCCCAGCATTTT. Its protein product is CATVLDILNQPQHF.

The CDR3 DNA is TGTGCCAGCAGTGCAGGGGGGTTAGGCACAGATACGCAGTATTTT. It translates to CASSAGGLGTDTQYF. V and J are TRBV2 and TRBJ2-3; D may be TRBD1 (7 bases). The germline V gene encodes CDR1 SNHLY and CDR2 FYNNEI. The CDR3 totals 15 residues. Trimming cost V 4 bases and J 1 base, with 12 bases left between them.

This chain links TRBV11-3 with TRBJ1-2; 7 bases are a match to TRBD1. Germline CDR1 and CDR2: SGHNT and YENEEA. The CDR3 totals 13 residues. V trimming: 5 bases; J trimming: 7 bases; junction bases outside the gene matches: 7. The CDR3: CASSPRQGGGYTF. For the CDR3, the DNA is TGTGCCAGCAGCCCGAGACAGGGCGGTGGCTACACCTTC.

The CDR3 region is CASRIYRGRTDTQYF. CDR3 DNA sequence: TGTGCCAGCAGAATCTACAGGGGGCGGACAGATACGCAGTATTTT. The rearrangement links TRBV6-5 to TRBJ2-3, with 9 bases matching TRBD1. The CDR3 sequence is 15 residues long. Trimming removed 6 bases from V and 3 bases from J; junction bases left unmatched: 7. CDR1 is MNHEY and CDR2 is SVGAGI in the germline V gene.

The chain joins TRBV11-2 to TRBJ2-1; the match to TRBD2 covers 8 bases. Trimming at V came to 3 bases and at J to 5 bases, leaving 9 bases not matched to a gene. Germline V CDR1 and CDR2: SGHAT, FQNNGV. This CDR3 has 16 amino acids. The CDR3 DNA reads TGTGCCAGCAGCTTTGAGGCGGGGGGCATAAACAATGAGCAGTTCTTC. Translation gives CASSFEAGGINNEQFF.